This T cell receptor beta chain appears in the sequencing data of a study of blood T cell repertoires in COVID-19. V was pared by 5 bases and J by 0 bases, with 20 bases between. Germline assignment: CDR1 SGHTA and CDR2 FQGNSA. The CDR3 is 18 amino acids. Per the original data handling: Reference gene primers were amplified, and this amplification served to estimate nucleated cell counts. The table came from immunoSEQ multiplex PCR; TCRdb's copy has only in-frame clones and leaves some out. That table furnishes V, J and clone size, whereas the DNA furnished D and trimming. This table has 220,000 or so clones, 86% appearing once.

This chain joins TRBV7-2 and TRBJ2-4; weak D call: TRBD1 (7 bases). The clonotype comes from a woman between 45 and 65 years old with COVID-19, enrolled during active disease. The sequencing sample was made of peripheral blood. Here the CDR3 DNA reads TGTGCCAGCAGCGGAGGGGACAGAGCAAGACTAGCCAAAAACATTCAGTACTTC. This translates into CASSGGDRARLAKNIQYF.